The 10 T cell receptor beta chains presented below share a single source sample, sequenced in a study of blood T cells in healthy people across ages. Then a second PCR, running about 6 to 11 cycles, was carried out with a sample-barcoded 5' primer and a J-beta primer mix. TCRdb reprocessed the 5' RACE reads via MiXCR and lists one record per CDR3 protein. The sample shows roughly 1.5 million distinct CDR3 sequences, approximately 39% of them seen only once. The sample taken for sequencing was blood. The receptors here all came from a woman aged 18-29 years in good health.

This clonotype was seen more than once but under ten times. Mismatch with germline at one junction end may stem from a read error. This sequence joins TRBV20-1 and TRBJ2-4, with 16 bases matching TRBD2. This CDR3 comprises 16 residues. CDR1 and CDR2 (germline): DFQATT, SNEGSKA (reference sequence). The CDR3 bases are TGCAGCGCTAGAGTATGGGGACTAGCGGGAGGGAACATTCAGTACTTC. It translates to CSARVWGLAGGNIQYF.

This clonotype has at least ten counts. The chain uses TRBV29-1 and TRBJ1-2, with a weak D call TRBD1 (5 bases). Per the germline V gene, CDR1 is SQVTM and CDR2 is ANQGSEA. The CDR3 is made up of 12 amino acids. With 2 bases removed from V and 4 bases from J, the gap between germline ends came to 8 bases. Here the CDR3 DNA reads TGCAGCGTTGAAACGACAGTCTATGGCTACACCTTC. It translates to CSVETTVYGYTF. Supplemented by reference TRBV29-1 and TRBJ1-2, the full variable domain reads SAVISQKPSRDICQRGTSLTIQCQVDSQVTMMFWYRQQPGQSLTLIATANQGSEATYESGFVIDKFPISRPNLTFSTLTVSNMSPEDSSIYLCSVETTVYGYTFGSGTRLTVV.

This clonotype was counted only a few times. The chain is built from TRBV7-2 and TRBJ2-4; no clear D gene. Trimming removed 9 bases at V and 0 bases at J, with 15 bases between. The CDR3 is 15 amino acids. CDR1 is SGHTA, CDR2 FQGNSA, per germline. The CDR3 reads CASGPTSTAKNIQYF. CDR3 DNA sequence: TGTGCCAGTGGGCCGACTTCCACAGCCAAAAACATTCAGTACTTC.

The chain employs TRBV20-1 and TRBJ2-5; D not certain. TRBJ2-7 matches the DNA end more closely, so the J call is doubtful. Germline V gene sequence: CDR1 DFQATT, CDR2 SNEGSKA (reference sequence). The CDR3 length is 12 residues. The CDR3 bases are TGCAGTGCTACCACTCCTACCTACGAGCAGTACTTC. It translates to CSATTPTYEQYF.

This clonotype was detected only once. The rearrangement links TRBV5-1 to TRBJ1-1; no definite D call. The CDR3 covers 15 residues. Germline CDR1 and CDR2: SGHRS and YFSETQ. Trimming stripped 1 base from V and 0 bases from J, with 10 bases between. The CDR3 here is CASSLSAEMNTEAFF. In DNA form, the CDR3 reads TGCGCCAGCAGCTTGTCGGCGGAGATGAACACTGAAGCTTTCTTT.

The table lists this clonotype with many counts. The rearrangement joins TRBV3-1 to TRBJ1-5; 8 bases line up with TRBD1. The ends lost 4 bases at V and 8 bases at J; junction bases unmatched: 7. This CDR3 spans 14 amino acids. Germline V gene sequence: CDR1 LGHDT, CDR2 YNNKEL (reference sequence). The CDR3 coding sequence is TGTGCCAGCAGCCCCTACAGGGGGAAGGAGCCCCAGCATTTT. Translating it yields CASSPYRGKEPQHF.

The rearrangement joins TRBV11-2 to TRBJ2-7, with TRBD1 as a possible D gene (5 bases). In germline, CDR1 is SGHAT, CDR2 FQNNGV. V lost 5 bases and J lost 4, with 15 bases in between. CDR3 length: 14 amino acids. The CDR3 sequence: CASSPTGYEYEQYF. In DNA, the CDR3 is TGTGCCAGCAGCCCTACAGGATATGAGTACGAGCAGTACTTC.

This clonotype was detected many times. The V and J genes are TRBV4-1 and TRBJ2-5, with a possible D match to TRBD1 (5 bases). Germline V lookup: CDR1 MGHRA, CDR2 YSYEKL. This CDR3 region has 14 residues. Trimming took 2 bases from V and 4 from J, leaving 11 bases between them. The CDR3 is CASSQLQDPETQYF. The CDR3 DNA reads TGCGCCAGCAGCCAATTACAGGACCCAGAGACCCAGTACTTC.

This clonotype was counted only a few times. This chain uses TRBV24-1 with TRBJ2-3; D is undetermined. Germline V gene sequence: CDR1 KGHDR, CDR2 SFDVKD. V lost 12 bases, J lost 6 bases, and 6 bases lay in between. This CDR3 contains 9 residues. The chain's CDR3 is CAPTDTQYF. The CDR3 bases are TGTGCCCCCACCGATACGCAGTATTTT.

The rearrangement uses TRBV11-2 and TRBJ1-6, with D maybe TRBD1 (5 bases). V shed 3 bases and J shed 9 bases, with 12 bases lying between them. Germline lookup yields CDR1 SGHAT and CDR2 FQNNGV. The CDR3 has 14 residues. In DNA, the CDR3 is TGTGCCAGCAGCTTTAACAGCGGGGGTTCACCCCTCCACTTT. Residues: CASSFNSGGSPLHF.